The next 8 T cell receptor beta chains were all read from a single sample in a study. Treg sorting used a CD4+CD25+CD127-/low gate. TCRdb passed the 5' RACE reads through MiXCR, listing each CDR3 protein once. This sample yields fewer than 75,000 distinct CDR3 sequences, of which roughly 28% are seen a single time; roughly 2.2% belongs to the top ten. Sequenced: tumor-infiltrating Tregs sorted from the breast tumor. The receptor set was obtained from a female donor with breast cancer.

As to this clonotype: One end of the junction does not line up with germline, which may come from a read error. This chain links TRBV10-3 with TRBJ2-3, with 8 nucleotides matching TRBD2. This CDR3 comprises 16 residues. Germline V gene lookup returns CDR1 ENHRY and CDR2 SYGVKD. CDR3 region: CAISDMGGGRTDTQYF. The CDR3 DNA sequence: TGTGCCATCAGTGACATGGGCGGGGGGCGCACGGATACGCAGTATTTT.

To note about this clonotype: Its ends do not fully match the called genes, so a read error is possible. The V call is TRBV7-2, the J call TRBJ2-3, with TRBD1 matching 11 bases. The germline V gene has CDR1 SGHTA and CDR2 FQGNSA. CDR3 size: 14 residues. CDR3 sequence (DNA): TGTGTCAGCAGCGGGACAGGGGGGCCAGATACGCAGTATTTT. Its protein is CVSSGTGGPDTQYF.

This clonotype was counted a few times. The chain employs TRBV5-1 and TRBJ1-1; 9 nucleotides agree with TRBD1. CDR1 is SGHRS and CDR2 is YFSETQ in the germline V gene. Trimming cost V 4 bases and J 1 base; bases outside gene matches: 5. The CDR3 has 15 amino acids. CDR3 sequence: CASSQMGQGNTEAFF. CDR3 in DNA: TGCGCCAGCAGCCAGATGGGACAGGGGAACACTGAAGCTTTCTTT. Based on the CDR3 plus reference TRBV5-1 and TRBJ1-1, the full variable domain is KAGVTQTPRYLIKTRGQQVTLSCSPISGHRSVSWYQQTPGQGLQFLFEYFSETQRNKGNFPGRFSGRQFSNSRSEMNVSTLELGDSALYLCASSQMGQGNTEAFFGQGTRLTVV.

This chain connects TRBV4-3 to TRBJ2-1; D gene uncertain. The CDR3 contains 14 residues. The ends were cut back, 5 bases at V and 2 bases at J, with 10 bases in the middle. Germline loops: CDR1 LGHNA, CDR2 YSLEER. CDR3 sequence (DNA): TGCGCCAGCAGCTTGAAGCGAACCTACAATGAGCAGTTCTTC. The encoded protein is CASSLKRTYNEQFF.

The table lists this clonotype with a few counts. V is TRBV20-1 and J is TRBJ2-2; D uncertain. Per germline, CDR1 DFQATT and CDR2 SNEGSKA (reference sequence). The CDR3 consists of 14 residues. Trimming pared 0 bases from V and 4 bases from J, leaving 9 bases between. The chain's CDR3 is CSARDSRRTGELFF. CDR3 sequence (DNA): TGCAGTGCTAGAGATTCTCGCCGCACCGGGGAGCTGTTTTTT.

This clonotype was counted between two and nine times. J is TRBJ2-5 and V is TRBV7-6, with 7 bases fitting TRBD1. CDR1 is SGHVS and CDR2 is FNYEAQ in the germline V gene. Trimming took 3 bases from V and 2 from J; bases not matched to a gene: 9. The CDR3 has 16 residues. This CDR3 is CASSLSRTGPQETQYF. The CDR3 DNA sequence: TGTGCCAGCAGCTTGTCCCGGACAGGACCGCAAGAGACCCAGTACTTC.

This clonotype was picked up many times. The chain employs TRBV12-3 or TRBV12-4 and TRBJ1-5, with D unclear. This CDR3 is built from 12 residues. The V end was cut by 2 bases, the J end by 4 bases, with 3 bases between. The DNA for the CDR3 is TGTGCCAGCAGTTTACTTAATCAGCCCCAGCATTTT. Its protein is CASSLLNQPQHF.

In this sample, this clonotype turned up a few times. The CDR3 nucleotides are TGCGCCAGCAGCAATAGCGGGAGCACCGGGGAGCTGTTTTTT. Protein sequence: CASSNSGSTGELFF. The V and J genes are TRBV5-1 and TRBJ2-2; 9 bases match TRBD2. There are 14 residues in the CDR3. Germline trimming cut 4 bases from V and 4 bases from J; bases unmatched to any gene: 2. The V gene's germline CDR1 is SGHRS and CDR2 YFSETQ. Full variable domain (outside the CDR3, taken from reference TRBV5-1 and TRBJ2-2): KAGVTQTPRYLIKTRGQQVTLSCSPISGHRSVSWYQQTPGQGLQFLFEYFSETQRNKGNFPGRFSGRQFSNSRSEMNVSTLELGDSALYLCASSNSGSTGELFFGEGSRLTVL.